The entry that follows covers one T cell receptor beta chain sequence. The CDR3 loop spans 16 amino acids. V dropped 0 bases and J dropped 4 bases, with 16 bases sitting between them. Germline loops: CDR1 SGDLS, CDR2 YYNGEE. Repertoires were generated with immunoSEQ multiplex PCR, while TCRdb's copy carries only in-frame clones and drops some. The sample shows about 66,000 clones, approximately 86% of them seen only once. As to time point: baseline, week 1 (first vaccination visit). Indicated treatment: pre-vaccination baseline after standard-of-care therapy. These data come from a study of a mutant IDH1 vaccine in newly diagnosed glioma.

Source: PBMCs, taken from a glioma patient treated with radiotherapy, temozolomide or both. This chain links TRBV9 with TRBJ1-1, with D possibly being TRBD1 (6 bases). The sequence came from a man aged 25-45 years with glioma. CDR3 region: CASSVEGGVWVTEAFF. CDR3 nucleotide sequence: TGTGCCAGCAGCGTAGAGGGGGGCGTTTGGGTCACTGAAGCTTTCTTT.